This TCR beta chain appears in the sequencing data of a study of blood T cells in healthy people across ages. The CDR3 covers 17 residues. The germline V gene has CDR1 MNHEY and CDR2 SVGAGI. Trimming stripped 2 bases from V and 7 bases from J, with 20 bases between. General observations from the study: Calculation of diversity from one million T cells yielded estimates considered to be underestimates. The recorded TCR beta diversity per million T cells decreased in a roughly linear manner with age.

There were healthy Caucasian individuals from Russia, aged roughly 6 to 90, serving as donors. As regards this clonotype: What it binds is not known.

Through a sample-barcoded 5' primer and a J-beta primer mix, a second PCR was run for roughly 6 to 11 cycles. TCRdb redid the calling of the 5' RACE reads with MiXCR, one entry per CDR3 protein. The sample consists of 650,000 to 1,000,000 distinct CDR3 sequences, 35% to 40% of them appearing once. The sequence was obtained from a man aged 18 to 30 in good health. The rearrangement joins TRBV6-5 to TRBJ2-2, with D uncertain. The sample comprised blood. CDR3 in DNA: TGTGCCAGCAGTTACACCAGCCAGGCAGGACGAGTCGGGGAGCTGTTTTTT. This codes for CASSYTSQAGRVGELFF.